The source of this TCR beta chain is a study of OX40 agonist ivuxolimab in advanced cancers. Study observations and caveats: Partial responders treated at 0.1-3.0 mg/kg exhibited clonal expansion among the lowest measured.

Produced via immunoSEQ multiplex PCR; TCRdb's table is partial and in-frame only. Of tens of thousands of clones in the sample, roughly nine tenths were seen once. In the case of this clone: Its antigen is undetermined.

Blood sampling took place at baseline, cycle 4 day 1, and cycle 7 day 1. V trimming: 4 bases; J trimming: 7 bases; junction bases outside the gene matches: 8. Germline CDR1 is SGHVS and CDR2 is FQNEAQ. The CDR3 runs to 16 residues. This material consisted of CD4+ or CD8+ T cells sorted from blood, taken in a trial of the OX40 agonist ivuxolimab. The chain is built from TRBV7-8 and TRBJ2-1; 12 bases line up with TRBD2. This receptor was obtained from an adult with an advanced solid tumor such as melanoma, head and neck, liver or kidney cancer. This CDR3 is CASSSWTSGTGNEQFF. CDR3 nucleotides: TGTGCCAGCAGCTCCTGGACTAGCGGGACGGGGAATGAGCAGTTCTTC.